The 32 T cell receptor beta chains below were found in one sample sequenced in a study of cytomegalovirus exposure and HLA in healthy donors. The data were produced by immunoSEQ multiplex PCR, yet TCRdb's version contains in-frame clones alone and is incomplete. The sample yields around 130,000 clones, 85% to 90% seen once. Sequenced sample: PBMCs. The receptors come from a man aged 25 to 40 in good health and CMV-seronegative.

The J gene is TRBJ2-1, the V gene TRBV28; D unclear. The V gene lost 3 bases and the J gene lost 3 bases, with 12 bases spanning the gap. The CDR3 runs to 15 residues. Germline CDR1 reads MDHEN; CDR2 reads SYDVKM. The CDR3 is CASSFVQRLYNEQFF. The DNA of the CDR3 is TGTGCCAGCAGTTTTGTCCAGCGCCTCTACAATGAGCAGTTCTTC.

CDR3: CASSAQGAGNTIYF. Here the CDR3 DNA reads TGTGCCAGCAGCGCACAGGGAGCTGGAAACACCATATATTTT. The chain joins TRBV9 to TRBJ1-3, with D possibly matching TRBD1 (6 bases). Trimming removed 3 bases at V and 2 bases at J, with 9 bases between. CDR3 length equals 14 residues. Germline V lookup: CDR1 SGDLS, CDR2 YYNGEE. The variable domain in full, completed from reference TRBV9 and TRBJ1-3, reads DSGVTQTPKHLITATGQRVTLRCSPRSGDLSVYWYQQSLDQGLQFLIQYYNGEERAKGNILERFSAQQFPDLHSELNLSSLELGDSALYFCASSAQGAGNTIYFGEGSWLTVV.

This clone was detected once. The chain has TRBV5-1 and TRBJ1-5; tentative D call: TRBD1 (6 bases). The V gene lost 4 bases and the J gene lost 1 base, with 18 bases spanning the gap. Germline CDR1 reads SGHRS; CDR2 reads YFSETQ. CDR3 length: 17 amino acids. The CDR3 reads CASSPWGGGGSNQPQHF. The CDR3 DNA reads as TGCGCCAGCAGCCCATGGGGGGGCGGGGGAAGCAATCAGCCCCAGCATTTT. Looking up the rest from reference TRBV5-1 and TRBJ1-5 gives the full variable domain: KAGVTQTPRYLIKTRGQQVTLSCSPISGHRSVSWYQQTPGQGLQFLFEYFSETQRNKGNFPGRFSGRQFSNSRSEMNVSTLELGDSALYLCASSPWGGGGSNQPQHFGDGTRLSIL.

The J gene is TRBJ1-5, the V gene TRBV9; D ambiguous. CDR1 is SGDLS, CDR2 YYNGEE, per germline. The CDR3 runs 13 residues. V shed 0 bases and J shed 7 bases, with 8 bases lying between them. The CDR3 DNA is TGTGCCAGCAGCGTAGGTAACCGGCAGCCCCAGCATTTT. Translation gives CASSVGNRQPQHF.

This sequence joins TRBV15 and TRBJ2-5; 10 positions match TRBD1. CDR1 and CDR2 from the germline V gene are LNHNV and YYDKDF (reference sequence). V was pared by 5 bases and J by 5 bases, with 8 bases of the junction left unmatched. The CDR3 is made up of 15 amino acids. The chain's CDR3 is CATSFRQGARETQYF. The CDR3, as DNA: TGTGCCACCAGCTTTCGACAGGGGGCGCGGGAGACCCAGTACTTC.

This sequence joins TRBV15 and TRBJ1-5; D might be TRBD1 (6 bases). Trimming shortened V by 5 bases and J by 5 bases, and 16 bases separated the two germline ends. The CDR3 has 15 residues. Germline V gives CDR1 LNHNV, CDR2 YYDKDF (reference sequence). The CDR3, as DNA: TGTGCCACCAGCCGTCATAGAGCAGGGGATCAGCCCCAGCATTTT. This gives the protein CATSRHRAGDQPQHF.

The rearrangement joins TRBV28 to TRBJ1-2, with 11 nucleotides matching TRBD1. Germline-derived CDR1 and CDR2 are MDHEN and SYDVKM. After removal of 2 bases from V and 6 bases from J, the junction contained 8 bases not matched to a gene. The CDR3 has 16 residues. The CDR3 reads CASSLRTGGPRDGYTF. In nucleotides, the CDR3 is TGTGCCAGCAGTTTAAGGACAGGGGGCCCCCGGGATGGCTACACCTTC.

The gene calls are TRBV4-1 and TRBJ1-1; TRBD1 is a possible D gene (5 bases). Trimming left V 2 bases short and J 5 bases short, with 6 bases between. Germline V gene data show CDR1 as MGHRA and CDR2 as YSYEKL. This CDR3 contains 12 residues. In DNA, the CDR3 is TGCGCCAGCAGCCAATCAGGGACTGAAGCTTTCTTT. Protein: CASSQSGTEAFF.

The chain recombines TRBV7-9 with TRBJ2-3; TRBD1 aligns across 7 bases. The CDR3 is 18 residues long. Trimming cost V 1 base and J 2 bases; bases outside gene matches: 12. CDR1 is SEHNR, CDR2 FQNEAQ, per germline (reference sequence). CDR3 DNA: TGTGCCAGCAGCTTAGACTCGACCAAACAGGGGCCCACAGATACGCAGTATTTT. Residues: CASSLDSTKQGPTDTQYF.

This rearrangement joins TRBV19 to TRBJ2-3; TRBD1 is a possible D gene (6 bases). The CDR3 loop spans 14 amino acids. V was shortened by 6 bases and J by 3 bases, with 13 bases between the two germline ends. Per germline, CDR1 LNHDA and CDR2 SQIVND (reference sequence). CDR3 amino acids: CASSQGLLTDTQYF. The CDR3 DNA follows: TGTGCCAGTAGCCAGGGGCTTCTTACAGATACGCAGTATTTT. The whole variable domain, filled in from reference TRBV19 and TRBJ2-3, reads DGGITQSPKYLFRKEGQNVTLSCEQNLNHDAMYWYRQDPGQGLRLIYYSQIVNDFQKGDIAEGYSVSREKKESFPLTVTSAQKNPTAFYLCASSQGLLTDTQYFGPGTRLTVL.

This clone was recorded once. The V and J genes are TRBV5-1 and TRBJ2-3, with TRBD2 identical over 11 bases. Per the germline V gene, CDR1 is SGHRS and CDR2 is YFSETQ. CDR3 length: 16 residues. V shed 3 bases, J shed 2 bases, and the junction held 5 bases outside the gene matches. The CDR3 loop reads CASSSRLAGNTDTQYF. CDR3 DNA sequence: TGCGCCAGCAGCTCCCGACTAGCGGGGAACACAGATACGCAGTATTTT.

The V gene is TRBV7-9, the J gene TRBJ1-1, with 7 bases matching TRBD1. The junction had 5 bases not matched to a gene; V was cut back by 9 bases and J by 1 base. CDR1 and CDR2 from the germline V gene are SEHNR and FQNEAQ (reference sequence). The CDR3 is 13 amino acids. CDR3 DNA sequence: TGTGCCAGTCGGGGACAGAAGAACACTGAAGCTTTCTTT. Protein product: CASRGQKNTEAFF. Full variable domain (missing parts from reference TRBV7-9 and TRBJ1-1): DTGVSQNPRHKITKRGQNVTFRCDPISEHNRLYWYRQTLGQGPEFLTYFQNEAQLEKSRLLSDRFSAERPKGSFSTLEIQRTEQGDSAMYLCASRGQKNTEAFFGQGTRLTVV.

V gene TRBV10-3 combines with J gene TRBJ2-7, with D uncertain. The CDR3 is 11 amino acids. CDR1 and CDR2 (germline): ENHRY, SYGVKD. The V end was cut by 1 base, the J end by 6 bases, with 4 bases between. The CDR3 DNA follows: TGTGCCATCAGTGAGTTCCGCGAGCAGTACTTC. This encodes CAISEFREQYF.

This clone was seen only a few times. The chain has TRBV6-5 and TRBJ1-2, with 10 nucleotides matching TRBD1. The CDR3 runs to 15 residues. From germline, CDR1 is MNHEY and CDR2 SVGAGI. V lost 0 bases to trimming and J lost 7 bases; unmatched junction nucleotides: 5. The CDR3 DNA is TGTGCCAGCAGTTACTCTGCCGGGACAGGGGTTGGCTACACCTTC. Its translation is CASSYSAGTGVGYTF.

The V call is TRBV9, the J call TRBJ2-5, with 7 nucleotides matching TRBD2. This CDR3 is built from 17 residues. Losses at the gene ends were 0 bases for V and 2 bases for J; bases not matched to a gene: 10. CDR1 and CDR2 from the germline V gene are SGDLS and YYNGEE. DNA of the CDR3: TGTGCCAGCAGCGTAGCTCCTTTATCGCGGGGGCAAGAGACCCAGTACTTC. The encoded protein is CASSVAPLSRGQETQYF.

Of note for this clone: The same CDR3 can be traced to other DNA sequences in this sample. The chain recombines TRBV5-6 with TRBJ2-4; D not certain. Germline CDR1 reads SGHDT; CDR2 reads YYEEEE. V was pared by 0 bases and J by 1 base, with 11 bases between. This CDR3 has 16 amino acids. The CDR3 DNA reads TGTGCCAGCAGCTTGGGAGCTGGAGAGGCCAAAAACATTCAGTACTTC. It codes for CASSLGAGEAKNIQYF.

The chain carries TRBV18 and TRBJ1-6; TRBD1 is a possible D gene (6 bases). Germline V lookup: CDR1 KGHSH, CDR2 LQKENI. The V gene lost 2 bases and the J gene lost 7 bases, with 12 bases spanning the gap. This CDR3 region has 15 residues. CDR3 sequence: CASSPAYRANSPLHF. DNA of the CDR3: TGTGCCAGCTCACCAGCCTACAGGGCAAATTCACCCCTCCACTTT.

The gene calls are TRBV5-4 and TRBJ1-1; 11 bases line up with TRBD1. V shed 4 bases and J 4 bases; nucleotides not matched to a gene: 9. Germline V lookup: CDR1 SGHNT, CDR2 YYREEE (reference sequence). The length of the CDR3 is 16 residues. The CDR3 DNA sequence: TGTGCCAGCAGCCTAGGACAGGGGGCTTGGACCACTGAAGCTTTCTTT. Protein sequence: CASSLGQGAWTTEAFF. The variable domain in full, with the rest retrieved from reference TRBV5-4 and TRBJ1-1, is ETGVTQSPTHLIKTRGQQVTLRCSSQSGHNTVSWYQQALGQGPQFIFQYYREEENGRGNFPPRFSGLQFPNYSSELNVNALELDDSALYLCASSLGQGAWTTEAFFGQGTRLTVV.

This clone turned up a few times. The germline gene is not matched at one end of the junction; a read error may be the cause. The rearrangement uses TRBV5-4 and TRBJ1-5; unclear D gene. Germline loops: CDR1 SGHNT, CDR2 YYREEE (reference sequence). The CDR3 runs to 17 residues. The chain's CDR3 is CASSQDWESGGNQPQHF. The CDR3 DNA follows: TGCGCCAGCAGCCAAGATTGGGAGAGTGGTGGCAATCAGCCCCAGCATTTT.

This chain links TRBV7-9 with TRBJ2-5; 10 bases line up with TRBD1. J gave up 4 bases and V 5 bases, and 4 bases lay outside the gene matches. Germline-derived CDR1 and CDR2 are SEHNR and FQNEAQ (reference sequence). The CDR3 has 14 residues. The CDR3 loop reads CASSLRDRGETQYF. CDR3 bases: TGTGCCAGCAGCCTAAGGGACAGGGGAGAGACCCAGTACTTC.

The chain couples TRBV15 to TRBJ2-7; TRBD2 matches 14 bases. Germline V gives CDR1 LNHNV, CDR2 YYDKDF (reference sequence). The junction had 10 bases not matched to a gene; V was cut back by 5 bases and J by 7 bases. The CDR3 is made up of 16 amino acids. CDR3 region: CATSYHGTSGGAEQYF. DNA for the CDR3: TGTGCCACCAGCTATCATGGGACTAGCGGGGGAGCTGAGCAGTACTTC. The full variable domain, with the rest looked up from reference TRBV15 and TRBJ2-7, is DAMVIQNPRYQVTQFGKPVTLSCSQTLNHNVMYWYQQKSSQAPKLLFHYYDKDFNNEADTPDNFQSRRPNTSFCFLDIRSPGLGDTAMYLCATSYHGTSGGAEQYFGPGTRLTVT.

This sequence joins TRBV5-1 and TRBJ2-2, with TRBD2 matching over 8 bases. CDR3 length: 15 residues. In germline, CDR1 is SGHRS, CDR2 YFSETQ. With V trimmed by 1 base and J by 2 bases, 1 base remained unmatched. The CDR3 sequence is CASSLSGGNTGELFF. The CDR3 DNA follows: TGCGCCAGCAGCTTGAGCGGGGGAAACACCGGGGAGCTGTTTTTT.

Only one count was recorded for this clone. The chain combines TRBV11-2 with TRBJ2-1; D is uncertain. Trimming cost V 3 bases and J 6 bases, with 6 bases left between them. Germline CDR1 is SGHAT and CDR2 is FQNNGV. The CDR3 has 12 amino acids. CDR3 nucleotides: TGTGCCAGCAGCTTTTCAGGCAATGAGCAGTTCTTC. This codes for CASSFSGNEQFF.

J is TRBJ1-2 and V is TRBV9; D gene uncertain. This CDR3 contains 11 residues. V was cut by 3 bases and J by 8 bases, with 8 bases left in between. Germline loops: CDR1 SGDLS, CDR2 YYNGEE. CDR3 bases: TGTGCCAGCAGCGCCCTATGGGGCTACACCTTC. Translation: CASSALWGYTF.

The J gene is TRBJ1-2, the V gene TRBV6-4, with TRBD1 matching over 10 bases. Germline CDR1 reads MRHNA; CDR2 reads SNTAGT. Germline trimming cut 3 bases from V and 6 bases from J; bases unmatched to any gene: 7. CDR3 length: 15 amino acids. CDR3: CASSEDPDRGHGYTF. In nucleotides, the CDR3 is TGTGCCAGCAGTGAGGACCCCGACAGGGGGCATGGCTACACCTTC.

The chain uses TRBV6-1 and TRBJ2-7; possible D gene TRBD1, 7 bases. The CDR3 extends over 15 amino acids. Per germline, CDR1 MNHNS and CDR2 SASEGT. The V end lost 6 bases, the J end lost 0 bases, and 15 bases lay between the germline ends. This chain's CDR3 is CASRGGQTSSYEQYF. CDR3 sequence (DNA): TGTGCCAGCAGAGGGGGACAGACTAGCTCCTACGAGCAGTACTTC.

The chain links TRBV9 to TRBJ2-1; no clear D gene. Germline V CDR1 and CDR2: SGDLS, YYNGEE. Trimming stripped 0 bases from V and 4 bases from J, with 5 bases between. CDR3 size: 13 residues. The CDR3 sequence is CASSVGVYNEQFF. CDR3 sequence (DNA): TGTGCCAGCAGCGTAGGAGTGTACAATGAGCAGTTCTTC.

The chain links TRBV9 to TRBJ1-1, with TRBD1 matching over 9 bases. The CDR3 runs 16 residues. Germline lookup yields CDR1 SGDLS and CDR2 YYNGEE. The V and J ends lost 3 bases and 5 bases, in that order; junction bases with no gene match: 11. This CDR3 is CASSARLGQGRTEAFF. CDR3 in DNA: TGTGCCAGCAGCGCGCGGTTGGGACAGGGAAGGACTGAAGCTTTCTTT.

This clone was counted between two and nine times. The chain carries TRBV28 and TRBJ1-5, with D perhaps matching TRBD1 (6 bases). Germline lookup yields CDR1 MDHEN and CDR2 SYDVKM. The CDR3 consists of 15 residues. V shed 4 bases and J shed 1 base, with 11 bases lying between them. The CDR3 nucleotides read TGTGCCAGCAGTTGGGGGCCCGGAAGCAATCAGCCCCAGCATTTT. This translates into CASSWGPGSNQPQHF.

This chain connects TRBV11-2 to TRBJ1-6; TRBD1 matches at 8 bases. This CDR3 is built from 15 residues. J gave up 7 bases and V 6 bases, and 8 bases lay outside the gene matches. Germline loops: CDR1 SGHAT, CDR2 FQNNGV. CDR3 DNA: TGTGCCAGCAGACCAACGGGACAGGCCAATTCACCCCTCCACTTT. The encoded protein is CASRPTGQANSPLHF.

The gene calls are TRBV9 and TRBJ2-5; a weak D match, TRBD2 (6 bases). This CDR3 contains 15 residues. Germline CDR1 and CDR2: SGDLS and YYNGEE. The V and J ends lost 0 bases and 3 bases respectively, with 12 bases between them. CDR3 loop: CASSVVGTPKETQYF. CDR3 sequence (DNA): TGTGCCAGCAGCGTAGTGGGGACTCCGAAAGAGACCCAGTACTTC.

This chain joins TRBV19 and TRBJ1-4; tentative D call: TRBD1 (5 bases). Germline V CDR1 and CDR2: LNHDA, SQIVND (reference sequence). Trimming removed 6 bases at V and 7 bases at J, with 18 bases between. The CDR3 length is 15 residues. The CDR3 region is CASSFLGAEGEKLFF. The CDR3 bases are TGTGCCAGTAGCTTCCTCGGGGCGGAGGGTGAAAAACTGTTTTTT.